This T cell receptor beta chain was profiled in a study of T cells in women clearing cervical HPV infection. As for this clone: Its antigen is unknown. The sequence runs out 3 residues before the end of the CDR3; the remainder is reconstructed from the germline J gene.

Study-wide results and caveats: Timing of associations relative to infection is unclear; T-cell subsets were not isolated. TRBV6-7 abundance was lower in cases than controls (around 0.1% versus 0.15%).

CDR3 size: 13 residues. The germline V gene has CDR1 KGHSH and CDR2 LQKENI. TCR beta CDR3 amplified by multiplex PCR from about 1,100 ng genomic DNA. The method was immunoSEQ multiplex PCR; TCRdb's version includes in-frame clones alone and lacks a portion of them. The clone table shows around 31,000 clones, with the ten largest holding roughly 8%. All donors had a single incident cervical HPV16 infection, not prevalent. This chain links TRBV18 with TRBJ2-3; D unclear. What was sequenced was blood buffy coat. The sequence came from a woman aged 18-70 years with a cervical HPV16 infection that either progressed to CIN3+ or cleared (not recorded which). Incomplete CDR3 DNA: TGTGCCAGCTCACCAGATAGCAATCAGCCG. As protein: CASSPDSNQP. Given in full, the CDR3 is CASSPDSNQPQYF.